This T cell receptor (beta chain) was recorded in a study of shared clonotypes between healthy human individuals (dated by TCRdb to about 2020). Concerning the study at large: The cohort included three men and a couple of women between 18 and 49 years of age. Per donor, leukapheresis produced somewhere between about 0.9 and 9 billion PBMCs. The study deeply sequenced blood TCR repertoires of about five healthy adults to estimate repertoire size and the extent of clonotype sharing between individuals. To increase sequencing depth and limit assay-specific biases, different laboratories used diverse techniques to prepare libraries and sequence TCR repertoires. Overall study results and their limits: Pairwise subsampling led to the expectation that sequencing depth would affect the degree of clonotype sharing among donors. Sampling was limited to blood, and TCR repertoires in tissue likely differ from TCR repertoires in blood. Because the study included only a small number of donors, the genetic and exposure-history diversity represented was limited.

On this clone: No cognate antigen has been identified for it. Per-base quality was not reported, and no clone a single base away is much larger than it.

CDR1 is given as MDHEN and CDR2 as SYDVKM, both from the germline V gene. The CDR3 sequence holds 12 residues, the cysteine and phenylalanine included. Here the CDR3 DNA is all that survives: 36 bases in frame from base 1. A distance of 11 bases separates the germline ends of V and J, which lose 4 bases and 7 bases respectively. Using the deep immunoSEQ assay, TCR CDR3 regions were amplified from genomic DNA by multiplex PCR. For each cell subset, the extracted genomic DNA was distributed evenly across all wells of several immunoSEQ 96-well plates, and each plate served as one replicate. For unsorted PBMC, each replicate PCR was loaded with approximately 300 ng genomic DNA, equivalent to about 33,000 T cell genomes. Ten immunoSEQ deep assay plates were used to sequence unsorted PBMC genomic DNA. Purified libraries were quantified with a Qubit 3.0 fluorometer, sized on a Bioanalyzer 2100, and re-quantified with the KAPA Library Quantification kit. A separate single-read 150-cycle Illumina NextSeq 550 flow cell was used to sequence each immunoSEQ 96-well plate. The paper's data handling went like this. Because the immunoSEQ output held only junctional sequences and lacked quality scores, the filtering could not match the filtering applied to full-length reads. To assign V/J genes and CDR3, sequences were annotated against IMGT germline references using PyIR, a Python wrapper for IgBLAST v1.9. Reads were removed for weak V/J assignments (E-value above 1e-6), missing CDR3, stop codons, out-of-frame junctions, or ambiguous translated residues. A V3J clonotype was defined by an identical inferred V gene, J gene, and CDR3 amino acid sequence. To compute the percentage overlap between repertoires, the number of shared unique clonotypes was divided by the size of the smaller repertoire. RTK rarefaction, the Chao1 estimator, and Recon v2.1 estimates of unobserved clonotypes were used to assess repertoire richness. As stored in TCRdb, this immuneACCESS dataset retains in-frame rearrangements with V and J assigned. A fraction of the clones does not appear; measured against another copy, unresolved V genes explain less than half of the discrepancy, and the remainder lacks a known reason. From that table come the V and J calls and clone size; the DNA was used to work out D and trimming. The sample data list about 490,000 clones, and 79% of these were observed just once. The top ten clonotypes cover around 12% of the sample.

The donors were healthy, HIV-negative adults who had no recently reported acute infections or vaccinations. All donors were Caucasian adults living in Nashville, Tennessee, USA. For unsorted samples, 75 million to 90 million PBMCs were counted and genomic DNA was extracted with the QIAamp DNA Blood Mini kit. Blood was collected by leukapheresis, and PBMCs were isolated by Ficoll-Histopaque density gradient centrifugation and then cryopreserved in liquid nitrogen vapor phase. The source of this sequence is a woman in her 40s in good health. Some clones in this sample may be carry-over from other donors' samples. Sequenced material: PBMCs. The sequence joins TRBV28 to TRBJ2-7; TRBD2 is possibly the D segment (5 matching bases). CDR3 sequence: CASSSREWEQYF. In nucleotides, the sequence is TGTGCCAGCAGTTCTAGGGAGTGGGAGCAGTACTTC.